This TCR beta chain was identified in a study of blood T cells in healthy people across ages. General observations from the study: With unsorted PBMCs, a conclusive comparison of naive versus antigen-experienced cells was not possible. Among long-lived donors, naive CD4+ cells were more numerous and diversity higher than in aged donors.

On this clonotype itself: As yet, its antigen is unknown.

A sample-barcoded 5' primer and a J-beta primer mix were used in a second PCR of roughly 6 to 11 cycles. Each CDR3 protein gets one entry after TCRdb re-called the 5' RACE reads with MiXCR. Here the sample spans almost 300,000 distinct CDR3 sequences, roughly 29% being singletons. The germline V gene encodes CDR1 SQVTM and CDR2 ANQGSEA. The CDR3 runs to 10 residues. Unmatched junction bases numbered 3, after V lost 6 bases and J lost 9 bases. This chain links TRBV29-1 with TRBJ2-3, with 7 nucleotides matching TRBD1. The material sequenced was blood. The receptor comes from a woman in her 70s in good health. CDR3 DNA: TGCAGCGTCCAACAGGGGACGCAGTATTTT. It yields the protein CSVQQGTQYF.